This T cell receptor (beta chain) emerged from a study of CD8 T cells in Susac syndrome. Study details: When blood was drawn, patients with Susac syndrome were on intravenous immunoglobulin alone, on corticosteroids, or therapy-naive.

With respect to this clonotype: What it binds is not known.

Reverse transcription of roughly 0.5 to 1 ug RNA was carried out with random hexamers. TCRdb fed the immunoSEQ multiplex PCR reads into MiXCR, producing one record per CDR3 protein. The sample consists of approximately 120,000 distinct CDR3 sequences, around 94% of them appearing once. Overall study findings and caveats: In total CD8+ repertoires, about 16 Susac-specific public clones were found, and a few in CD8+ TEMRA repertoires.

The clonotype comes from a human donor with Susac syndrome. Sequenced sample: CD8+ T cells from PBMCs.

CDR3 in amino acids: CASSLWTSGSKYEQYF. CDR3 coding DNA: TGTGCCAGCAGCCTCTGGACTAGCGGGAGTAAGTACGAGCAGTACTTC. The chain carries TRBV7-9 and TRBJ2-7; 13 bases match TRBD2. The CDR3 runs 16 residues. CDR1 SEHNR and CDR2 FQNEAQ come from the germline V gene (reference sequence). The J segment lost 4 bases and the V segment lost 5 bases, leaving 8 bases of the junction unmatched.